A selection of T cell receptor beta chains follows, all from one sample in a study of T cell responses to AZD1222 COVID-19 vaccine. Sequencing used immunoSEQ multiplex PCR; TCRdb keeps in-frame clones, though not all of them. The profile covers fewer than 200,000 clones, with about nine tenths appearing a single time and around 5.8% taken by the ten largest. This material consisted of peripheral blood, taken on day 0 of AZD1222 vaccination. The receptors shown here come from an adult in good health. The conserved cysteine and the conserved F or W are not part of the CDR3 here.

J	V	length	CDR3
TRBJ1-6	TRBV18	13	ASSPGTADNSPLH
TRBJ2-7	TRBV4-1	13	ASSGQSGSSYEQY
TRBJ1-6	TRBV28	12	ASSFPRGNSPLH
TRBJ2-3	TRBV24-1	10	ATSSSTETQY
TRBJ1-1	TRBV28	14	ASSSQGWGRNTEAF
TRBJ2-7	TRBV5-1	13	ASSLHEDRGYEQY
TRBJ2-5	TRBV18	12	ASQAQGGKETQY
TRBJ2-4	TRBV2	11	ASHGLLSGIQY
TRBJ2-1	TRBV19	13	ARTGTGSIGDEQF
TRBJ1-6	TRBV11-2	12	ASSYGPRNSPLH
TRBJ1-2	TRBV5-5	10	ASKETLYGYT
TRBJ1-2	TRBV5-1	11	ASSPQGTGGYT
TRBJ2-5	TRBV3-1/TRBV3-2	11	ASSQGGAGTQY
TRBJ2-7	TRBV27	14	ASSLEGHRVTYEQY
TRBJ2-7	TRBV30	10	AWSDGGRGQY
TRBJ1-2	TRBV24-1	16	ATARIRDRLSTNYGYT
TRBJ1-3	TRBV5-1	13	ASSLLTGLGNTIY
TRBJ2-3	TRBV4-2	13	ASRGGQGDTDTQY
TRBJ1-6	TRBV11-2	12	ASSLARGPSPLH
TRBJ2-1	TRBV27	15	ASSFRRGGHFYNEQF
TRBJ2-4	TRBV28	13	ASSSAGGGGNIQY
TRBJ2-7	TRBV18	14	ASSPPGLTGAYEQY
TRBJ1-6	TRBV5-4	12	ASSLDNFNSPLH
TRBJ1-2	TRBV5-6	11	ASSLTGREGYT
TRBJ1-6	TRBV19	12	ASNGGRGSSPLH
TRBJ2-7	TRBV28	11	ASIQSGLYEQY
TRBJ2-7	TRBV5-1	14	ASSSPSDGSTYEQY
TRBJ2-2	TRBV28	15	ASSHQRLTANTGELF